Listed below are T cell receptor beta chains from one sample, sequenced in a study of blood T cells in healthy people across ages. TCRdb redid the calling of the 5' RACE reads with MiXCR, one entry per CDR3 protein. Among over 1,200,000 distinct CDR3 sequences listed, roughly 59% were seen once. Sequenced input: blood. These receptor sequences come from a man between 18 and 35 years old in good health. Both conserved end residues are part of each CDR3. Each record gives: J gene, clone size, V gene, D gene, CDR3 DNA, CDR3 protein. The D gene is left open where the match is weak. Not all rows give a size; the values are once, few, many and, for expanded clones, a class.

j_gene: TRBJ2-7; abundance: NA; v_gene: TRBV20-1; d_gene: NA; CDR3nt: TGCAGTGCTGTGGGGCGGGTCGAGCAGTACTTC; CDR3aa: CSAVGRVEQYF
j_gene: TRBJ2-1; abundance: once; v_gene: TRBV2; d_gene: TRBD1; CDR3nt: TGTGCCAGTACACCGGGACAGAGCTACAATGAGCAGTTCTTC; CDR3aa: CASTPGQSYNEQFF
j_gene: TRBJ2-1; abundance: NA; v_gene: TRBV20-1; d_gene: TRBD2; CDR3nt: TGCAGTGCTCAACCGGGACTAGGGGAAAGCTCCTACAATGAGCAGTTCTTC; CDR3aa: CSAQPGLGESSYNEQFF
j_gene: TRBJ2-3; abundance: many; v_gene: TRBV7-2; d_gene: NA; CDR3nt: TGTGCCAGCAGCTTGACAGGTACCACAGATACGCAGTATTTT; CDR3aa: CASSLTGTTDTQYF
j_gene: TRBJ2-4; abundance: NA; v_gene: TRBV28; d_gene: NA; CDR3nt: TGTGCCAGCAGTTTAGGGCAGGGCAGGATTCAGTACTTC; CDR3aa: CASSLGQGRIQYF
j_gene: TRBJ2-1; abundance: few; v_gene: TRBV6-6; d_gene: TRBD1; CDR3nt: TGTGCCAGCAGTTTGGCCGGGACAGAATACAATGAGCAGTTCTTC; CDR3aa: CASSLAGTEYNEQFF
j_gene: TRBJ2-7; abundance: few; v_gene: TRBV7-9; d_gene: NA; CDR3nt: TGTGCCAGCAGCTTACCGCCCTCATCCTACGAGCAGTACTTC; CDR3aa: CASSLPPSSYEQYF
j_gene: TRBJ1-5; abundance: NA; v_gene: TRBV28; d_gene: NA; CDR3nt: TGTGCCAGCGCCGCGCTTCGTGTCCAGCCCCAGCATTTT; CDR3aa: CASAALRVQPQHF
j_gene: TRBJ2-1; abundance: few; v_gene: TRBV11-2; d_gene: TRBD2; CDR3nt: TGTGCCAGCGGGGCTAGCGGGTACAATGAGCAGTTCTTC; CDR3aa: CASGASGYNEQFF
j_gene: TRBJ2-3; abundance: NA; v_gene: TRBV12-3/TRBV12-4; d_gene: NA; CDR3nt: TGTGCCAGCAGTCCCTCGGTCCCTTCTAGCACAGATACGCAGTATTTT; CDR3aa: CASSPSVPSSTDTQYF
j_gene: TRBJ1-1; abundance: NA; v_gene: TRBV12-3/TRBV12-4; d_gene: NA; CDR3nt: TGTGCCAGCAGTTTAGCGGGAAAAGCTTTCTTT; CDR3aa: CASSLAGKAFF
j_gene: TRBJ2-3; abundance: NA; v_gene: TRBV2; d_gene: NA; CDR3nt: TGTGCCAGCAACTTAAGGGGGGTCAGAACAGATACGCAGTATTTT; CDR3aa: CASNLRGVRTDTQYF
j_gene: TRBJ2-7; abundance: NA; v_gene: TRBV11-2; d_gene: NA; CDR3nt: TGTGCCAGCAGCTTAGTTGGGGACACCTATCACGAGCAGTACTTC; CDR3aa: CASSLVGDTYHEQYF
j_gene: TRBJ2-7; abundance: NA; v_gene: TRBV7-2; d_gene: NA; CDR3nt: TGTGCCAGCAGTATCTATTTAGGGACTTATTCCTACGAGCAGTACTTC; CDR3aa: CASSIYLGTYSYEQYF
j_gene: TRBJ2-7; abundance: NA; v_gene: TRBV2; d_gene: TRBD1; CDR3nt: TGTGCCAGCAGTGAACTTGGGACAGGGGACTACGAGCAGTACTTC; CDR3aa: CASSELGTGDYEQYF
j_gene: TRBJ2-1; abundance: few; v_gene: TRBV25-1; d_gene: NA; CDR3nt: TGTGCCAGCAGTTTTACAGGGTACAATGAGCAGTTCTTC; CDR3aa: CASSFTGYNEQFF
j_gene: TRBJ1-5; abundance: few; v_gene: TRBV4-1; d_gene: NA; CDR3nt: TGCGCCAGCAGCCAAGTTGGTAGCCATCAGCCCCAGCATTTT; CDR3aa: CASSQVGSHQPQHF
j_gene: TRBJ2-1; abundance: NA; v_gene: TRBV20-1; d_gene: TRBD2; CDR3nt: TGCAGTGCTACCCCGGCTAGCGGATTTCAAGAGACCCAGTTCTTC; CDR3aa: CSATPASGFQETQFF
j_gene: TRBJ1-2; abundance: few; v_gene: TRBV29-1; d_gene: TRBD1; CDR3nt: TGCAGCGCCGACAGGGGCTATGGCTACACCTTC; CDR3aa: CSADRGYGYTF
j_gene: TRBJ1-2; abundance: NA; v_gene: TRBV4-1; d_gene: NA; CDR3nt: TGCGCCAGCAGCCAAGGGAGGCAGCCAAACTATGGCTACACCTTC; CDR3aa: CASSQGRQPNYGYTF
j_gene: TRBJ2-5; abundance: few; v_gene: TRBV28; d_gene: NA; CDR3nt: TGTGCCAGCAGTGTCTCGCAGGGCGGTGGGCAAGAGACCCAGTACTTC; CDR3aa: CASSVSQGGGQETQYF
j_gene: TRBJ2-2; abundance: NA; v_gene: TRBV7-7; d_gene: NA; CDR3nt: TGTGCTAGCAGCTTAGGCGTGTCCGGGGAGCTGTTTTTT; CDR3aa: CASSLGVSGELFF
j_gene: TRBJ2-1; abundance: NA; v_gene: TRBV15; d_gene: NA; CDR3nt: TGTGCCACCAGGCACCTTTCTACCTACAATGAGCAGTTCTTC; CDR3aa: CATRHLSTYNEQFF
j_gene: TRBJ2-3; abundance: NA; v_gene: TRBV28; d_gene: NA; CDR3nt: TGTGCCAGCAGTTTAGACAGGATCTTGCAGTATTTT; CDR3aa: CASSLDRILQYF
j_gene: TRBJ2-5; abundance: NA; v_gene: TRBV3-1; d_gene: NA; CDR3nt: TGTGCCAGCAGCCAAGTCACCGACGACCAAGAGACCCAGTACTTC; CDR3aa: CASSQVTDDQETQYF
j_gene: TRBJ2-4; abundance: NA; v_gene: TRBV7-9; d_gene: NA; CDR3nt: TGTGCCAGCAGCTTAGTGACAGGCAATGGCAAAAACATTCAGTACTTC; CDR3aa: CASSLVTGNGKNIQYF
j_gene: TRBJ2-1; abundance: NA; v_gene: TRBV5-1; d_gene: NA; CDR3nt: TGCGCCAGCAGCTTGGGGGCCCTTAAACCCAATGAGCAGTTCTTC; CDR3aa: CASSLGALKPNEQFF
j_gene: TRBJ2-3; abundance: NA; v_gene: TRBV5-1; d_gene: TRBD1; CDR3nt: TGCGCCAGCAGCTTGGAGGACAGGGGCTCTGGCTTAGATACGCAGTATTTT; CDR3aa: CASSLEDRGSGLDTQYF
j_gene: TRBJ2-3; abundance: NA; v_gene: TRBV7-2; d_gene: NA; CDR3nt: TGTGCCAGCAGCCCCCCTGGGCTAAATACGCAGTATTTT; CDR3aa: CASSPPGLNTQYF
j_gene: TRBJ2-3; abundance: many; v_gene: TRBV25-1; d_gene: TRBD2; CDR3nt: TGTGCCAGCCGGACTAGCAACACAGATACGCAGTATTTT; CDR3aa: CASRTSNTDTQYF
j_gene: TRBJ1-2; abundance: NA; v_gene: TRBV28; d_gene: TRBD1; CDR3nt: TGTGCCAGCAGTTCACGACAGGGGGCTCTTGGCTACACCTTC; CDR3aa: CASSSRQGALGYTF
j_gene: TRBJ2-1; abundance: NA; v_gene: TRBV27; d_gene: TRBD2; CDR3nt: TGTGCCAGCAGTTTTACTAGCGGGGGGGCATACAGTGAGCAGTTCTTC; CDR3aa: CASSFTSGGAYSEQFF
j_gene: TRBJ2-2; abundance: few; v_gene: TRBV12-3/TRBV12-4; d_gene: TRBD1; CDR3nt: TGTGCCAGCAGGCCCGGGACAGGGTACACCGGGGAGCTGTTTTTT; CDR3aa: CASRPGTGYTGELFF
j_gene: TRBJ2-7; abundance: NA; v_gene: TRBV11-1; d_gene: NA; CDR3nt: TGTGCCAGCAGCTTTCATGTGGGGACTGCGCGCGAGCAGTACTTC; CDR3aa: CASSFHVGTAREQYF
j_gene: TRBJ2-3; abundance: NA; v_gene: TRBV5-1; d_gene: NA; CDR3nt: TGCGCCAGCAGCGCGGACAACACAGATACGCAGTATTTT; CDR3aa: CASSADNTDTQYF
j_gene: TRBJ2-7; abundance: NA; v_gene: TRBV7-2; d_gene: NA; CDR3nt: TGTGCCAGCAGCTTCTATAGCGGTCCTAACTCCTACGAGCAGTACTTC; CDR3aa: CASSFYSGPNSYEQYF
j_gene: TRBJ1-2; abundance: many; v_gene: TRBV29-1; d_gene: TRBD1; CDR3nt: TGCAGCGCTAACAGGGGAAACCCCCTAGATGGCTACACCTTC; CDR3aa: CSANRGNPLDGYTF
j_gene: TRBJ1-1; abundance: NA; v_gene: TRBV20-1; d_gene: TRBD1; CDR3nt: TGCAGTGCTGCAACTGGACAGGTCGGGGATAGGGCTTTCTTT; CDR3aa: CSAATGQVGDRAFF
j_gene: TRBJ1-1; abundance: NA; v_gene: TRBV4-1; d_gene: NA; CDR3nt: TGCGCCAGCAGCCAAGCCGACCAGGCAGTGAGCACTGAAGCTTTCTTT; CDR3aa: CASSQADQAVSTEAFF
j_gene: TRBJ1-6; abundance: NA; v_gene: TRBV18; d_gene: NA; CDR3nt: TGTGCCAGCTCACCACCGGGGAAATCACCCCTCCACTTT; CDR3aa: CASSPPGKSPLHF
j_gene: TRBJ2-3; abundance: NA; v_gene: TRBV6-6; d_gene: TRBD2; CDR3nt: TGTGCCAGCAGTTACGGGGCTAGCGGATACACAGATACGCAGTATTTT; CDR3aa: CASSYGASGYTDTQYF
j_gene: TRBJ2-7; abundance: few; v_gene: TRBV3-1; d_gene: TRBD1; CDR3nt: TGTGCCAGCAGCCCAGGGGGTGTTGCCCCCGAGCAGTACTTC; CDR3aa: CASSPGGVAPEQYF
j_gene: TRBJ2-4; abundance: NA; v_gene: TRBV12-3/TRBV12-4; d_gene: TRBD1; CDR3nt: TGTGCCAGCAGCCGACAGGGGGGGCTGCACATTCAGTACTTC; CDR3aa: CASSRQGGLHIQYF
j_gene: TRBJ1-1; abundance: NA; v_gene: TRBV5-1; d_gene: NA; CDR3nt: TGCGCCAGCAGCTTCCAAGTGGACACTGAAGCTTTCTTT; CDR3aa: CASSFQVDTEAFF
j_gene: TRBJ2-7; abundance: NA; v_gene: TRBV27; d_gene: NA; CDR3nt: TGTGCCAGCAGTTCGACAACAGGGTTGGCCTACGAGCAGTACTTC; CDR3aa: CASSSTTGLAYEQYF
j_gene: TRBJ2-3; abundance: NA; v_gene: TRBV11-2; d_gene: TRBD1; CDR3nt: TGTGCCAGCAGCTGGGACAGGTTCACAGATACGCAGTATTTT; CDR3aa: CASSWDRFTDTQYF